In this sample, the clone carrying this TCR beta chain turned up once. Antigen: not known. The data are from a study of cytomegalovirus exposure and HLA in healthy donors. The germline V and J ends were trimmed by 4 bases and 0 bases, with 7 bases remaining between them. This CDR3 comprises 14 residues. CDR1 and CDR2 (germline): SGHDN, FVKESK. Study-wide results and caveats: Confirmation was obtained in vitro that three CMV-associated chains are specific for CMV antigens. A highly shared variant cluster was judged a likely technical artifact.

The primer mix had 60 Vbeta and 13 Jbeta primers. Measured with immunoSEQ multiplex PCR; TCRdb has only the in-frame clones, and not every one. The top ten hold roughly 2.5% of the sample, which has 95,000 to 150,000 clones, about 83% seen once. Nominal health characterized the donors when sampled, though unrecorded immune exposures were likely. The sequenced sample was PBMCs. The chain couples TRBV14 to TRBJ1-3; D ambiguous. The sequence came from a woman aged 40 to 55 in good health and CMV-seropositive. CDR3 DNA: TGTGCCAGCAGCCTTACTACCTCTGGAAACACCATATATTTT. Protein: CASSLTTSGNTIYF.